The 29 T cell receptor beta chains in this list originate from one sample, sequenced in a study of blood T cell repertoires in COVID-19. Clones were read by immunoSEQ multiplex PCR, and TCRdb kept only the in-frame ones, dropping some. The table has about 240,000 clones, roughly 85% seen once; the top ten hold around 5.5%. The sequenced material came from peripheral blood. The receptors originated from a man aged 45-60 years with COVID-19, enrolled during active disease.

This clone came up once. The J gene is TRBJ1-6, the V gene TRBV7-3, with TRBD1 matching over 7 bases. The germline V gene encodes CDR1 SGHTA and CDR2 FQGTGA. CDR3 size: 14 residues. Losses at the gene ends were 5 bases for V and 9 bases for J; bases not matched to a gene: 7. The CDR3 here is CASSPGGVGSPLHF. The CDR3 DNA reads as TGTGCCAGCAGCCCAGGGGGTGTTGGTTCACCCCTCCACTTT.

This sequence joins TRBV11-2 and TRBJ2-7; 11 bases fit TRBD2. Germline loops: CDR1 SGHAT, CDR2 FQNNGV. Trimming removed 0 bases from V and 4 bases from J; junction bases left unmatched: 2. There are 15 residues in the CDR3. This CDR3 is CASSLDRLAGYEQYF. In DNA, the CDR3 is TGTGCCAGCAGCTTAGACAGACTAGCGGGATACGAGCAGTACTTC. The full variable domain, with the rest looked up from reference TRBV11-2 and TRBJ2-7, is EAGVAQSPRYKIIEKRQSVAFWCNPISGHATLYWYQQILGQGPKLLIQFQNNGVVDDSQLPKDRFSAERLKGVDSTLKIQPAKLEDSAVYLCASSLDRLAGYEQYFGPGTRLTVT.

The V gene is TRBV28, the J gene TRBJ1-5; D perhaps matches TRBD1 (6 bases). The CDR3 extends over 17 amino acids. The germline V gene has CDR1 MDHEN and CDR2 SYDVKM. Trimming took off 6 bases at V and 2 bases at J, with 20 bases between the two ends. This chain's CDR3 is CASRELTRGGRNQPQHF. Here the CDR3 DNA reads TGTGCCAGCAGAGAGTTAACCCGGGGGGGGCGCAATCAGCCCCAGCATTTT.

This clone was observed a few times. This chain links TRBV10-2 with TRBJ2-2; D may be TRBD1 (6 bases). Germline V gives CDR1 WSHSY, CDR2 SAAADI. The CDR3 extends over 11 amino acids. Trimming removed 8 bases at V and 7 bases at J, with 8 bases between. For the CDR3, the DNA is TGCGCCAGCGCAGGGGTCGGGGAGCTGTTTTTT. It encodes CASAGVGELFF.

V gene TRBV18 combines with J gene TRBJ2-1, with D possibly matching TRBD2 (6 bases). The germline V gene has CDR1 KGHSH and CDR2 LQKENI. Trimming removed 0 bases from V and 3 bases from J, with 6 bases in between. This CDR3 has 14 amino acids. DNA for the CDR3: TGTGCCAGCTCACCACCGGGACTCTACAATGAGCAGTTCTTC. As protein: CASSPPGLYNEQFF. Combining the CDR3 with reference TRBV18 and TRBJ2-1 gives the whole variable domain NAGVMQNPRHLVRRRGQEARLRCSPMKGHSHVYWYRQLPEEGLKFMVYLQKENIIDESGMPKERFSAEFPKEGPSILRIQQVVRGDSAAYFCASSPPGLYNEQFFGPGTRLTVL.

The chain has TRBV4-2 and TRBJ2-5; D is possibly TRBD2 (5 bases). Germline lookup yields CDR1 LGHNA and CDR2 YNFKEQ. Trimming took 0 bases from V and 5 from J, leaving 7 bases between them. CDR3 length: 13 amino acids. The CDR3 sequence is CASSQDRGETQYF. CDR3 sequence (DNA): TGTGCCAGCAGCCAAGATAGAGGGGAGACCCAGTACTTC.

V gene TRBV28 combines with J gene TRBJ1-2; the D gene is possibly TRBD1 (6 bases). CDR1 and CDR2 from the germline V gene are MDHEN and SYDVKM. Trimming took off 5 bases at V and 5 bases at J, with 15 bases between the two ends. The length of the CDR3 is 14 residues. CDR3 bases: TGTGCCAGCAGTGGATGGGAGGGGGAATATGGCTACACCTTC. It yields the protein CASSGWEGEYGYTF.

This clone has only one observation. The CDR3 bases are TGTGCCAGCAGCCAAGGGCGGGACTATGGCTACACCTTC. Translation gives CASSQGRDYGYTF. The chain carries TRBV3-1 (or the pseudogene TRBV3-2) and TRBJ1-2; no definite D call. Germline V gene lookup returns CDR1 LGHDT and CDR2 YNNKEL (reference sequence). Trimming took off 1 base at V and 3 bases at J, with 6 bases between the two ends. CDR3 length: 13 amino acids.

The chain's CDR3 is CASSQGREMNTEAFF. CDR3 nucleotide sequence: TGTGCCAGCAGTCAGGGGAGGGAGATGAACACTGAAGCTTTCTTT. This chain connects TRBV7-8 to TRBJ1-1; the D gene is possibly TRBD1 (6 bases). Germline CDR1 and CDR2: SGHVS and FQNEAQ. CDR3 size: 15 residues. The V end lost 6 bases, the J end lost 0 bases, and 14 bases lay between the germline ends.

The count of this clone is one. The CDR3 sequence is CASRPGGLSNQPQHF. CDR3 nucleotide sequence: TGTGCCAGCCGTCCCGGGGGGTTGAGCAATCAGCCCCAGCATTTT. The chain joins TRBV18 to TRBJ1-5, with D perhaps matching TRBD1 (5 bases). Germline V CDR1 and CDR2: KGHSH, LQKENI. This CDR3 is 15 amino acids long. Trimming took off 8 bases at V and 1 base at J, with 15 bases between the two ends.

The CDR3 sequence is CASRWRTGELFF. The CDR3 DNA is TGTGCCAGCAGATGGAGGACCGGGGAGCTGTTTTTT. The chain joins TRBV27 to TRBJ2-2; the D gene is possibly TRBD2 (5 bases). CDR3 length: 12 amino acids. From germline, CDR1 is MNHEY and CDR2 SMNVEV (reference sequence). V was cut by 6 bases and J by 5 bases, with 7 bases left in between.

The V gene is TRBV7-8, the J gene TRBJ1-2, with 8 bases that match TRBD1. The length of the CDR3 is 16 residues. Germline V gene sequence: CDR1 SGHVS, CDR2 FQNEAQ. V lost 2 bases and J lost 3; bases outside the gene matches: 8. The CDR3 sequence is CASSLMAQGGDYGYTF. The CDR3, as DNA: TGTGCCAGCAGCTTAATGGCACAGGGGGGAGACTATGGCTACACCTTC.

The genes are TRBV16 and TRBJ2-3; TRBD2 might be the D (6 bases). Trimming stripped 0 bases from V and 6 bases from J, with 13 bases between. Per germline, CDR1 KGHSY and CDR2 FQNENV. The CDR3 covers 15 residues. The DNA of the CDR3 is TGTGCCAGCAGCCAATCCCGGGCCCGGGAGGATACGCAGTATTTT. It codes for CASSQSRAREDTQYF.

The CDR3 here is CASSPTGLAGSLYEQYF. CDR3 bases: TGTGCCAGCTCACCAACGGGACTAGCGGGGAGCCTCTACGAGCAGTACTTC. The chain combines TRBV18 with TRBJ2-7; 13 bases agree with TRBD2. Trimming at V came to 2 bases and at J to 3 bases, leaving 7 bases not matched to a gene. The CDR3 consists of 17 residues. Germline V gives CDR1 KGHSH, CDR2 LQKENI.

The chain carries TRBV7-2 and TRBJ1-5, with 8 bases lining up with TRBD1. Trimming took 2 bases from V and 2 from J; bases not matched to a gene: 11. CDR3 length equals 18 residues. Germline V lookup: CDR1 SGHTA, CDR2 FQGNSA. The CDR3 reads CASSLKSSGGLGNQPQHF. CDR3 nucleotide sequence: TGTGCCAGCAGCTTAAAGTCATCAGGGGGCCTTGGCAATCAGCCCCAGCATTTT.

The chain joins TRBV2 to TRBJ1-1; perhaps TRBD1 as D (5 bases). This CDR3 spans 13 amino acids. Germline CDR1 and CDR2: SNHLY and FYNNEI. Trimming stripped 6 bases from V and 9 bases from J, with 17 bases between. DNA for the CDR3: TGTGCCAGCAGAGAAACATGGGGCGTTAAAGCTTTCTTT. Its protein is CASRETWGVKAFF. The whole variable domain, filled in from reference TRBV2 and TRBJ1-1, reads EPEVTQTPSHQVTQMGQEVILRCVPISNHLYFYWYRQILGQKVEFLVSFYNNEISEKSEIFDDQFSVERPDGSNFTLKIRSTKLEDSAMYFCASRETWGVKAFFGQGTRLTVV.

CDR3: CASSGQGVGYTF. Written as DNA, the CDR3 is TGTGCCAGCAGTGGACAGGGGGTCGGCTACACCTTC. The chain joins TRBV2 to TRBJ1-2, with 9 bases fitting TRBD1. Germline CDR1 SNHLY, CDR2 FYNNEI. CDR3 length: 12 residues. V lost 4 bases, J lost 8 bases, and 2 bases stayed unmatched.

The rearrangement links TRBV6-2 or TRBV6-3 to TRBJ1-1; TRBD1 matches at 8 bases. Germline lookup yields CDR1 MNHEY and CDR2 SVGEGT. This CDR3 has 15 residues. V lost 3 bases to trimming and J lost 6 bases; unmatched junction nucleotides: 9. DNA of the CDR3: TGTGCCAGCAGTTATGGACAGGGAAGCTACTCTGAAGCTTTCTTT. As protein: CASSYGQGSYSEAFF.

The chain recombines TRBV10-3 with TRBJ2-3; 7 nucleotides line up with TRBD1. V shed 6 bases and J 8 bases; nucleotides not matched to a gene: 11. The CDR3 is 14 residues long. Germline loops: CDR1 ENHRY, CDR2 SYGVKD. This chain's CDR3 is CAIRDRTGRSTQYF. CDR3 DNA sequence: TGTGCCATCAGAGACCGGACAGGTCGTAGTACGCAGTATTTT.

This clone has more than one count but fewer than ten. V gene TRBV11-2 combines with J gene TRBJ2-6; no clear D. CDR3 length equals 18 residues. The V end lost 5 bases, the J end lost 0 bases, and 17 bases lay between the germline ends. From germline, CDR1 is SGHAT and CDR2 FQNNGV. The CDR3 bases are TGTGCCAGCAGCACCCTGAGACAAAAAGTCTCTGGGGCCAACGTCCTGACTTTC. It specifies CASSTLRQKVSGANVLTF.

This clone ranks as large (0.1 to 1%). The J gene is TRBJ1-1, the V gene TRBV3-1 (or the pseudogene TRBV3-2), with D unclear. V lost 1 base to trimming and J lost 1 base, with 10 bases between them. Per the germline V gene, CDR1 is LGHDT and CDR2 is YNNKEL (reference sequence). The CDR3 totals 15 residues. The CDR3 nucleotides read TGTGCCAGCAGCCAAGTAGCCACCCGGAACACTGAAGCTTTCTTT. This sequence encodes CASSQVATRNTEAFF.

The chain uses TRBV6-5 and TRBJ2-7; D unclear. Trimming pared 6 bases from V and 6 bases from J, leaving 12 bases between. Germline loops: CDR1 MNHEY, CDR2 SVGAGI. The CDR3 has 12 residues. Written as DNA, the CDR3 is TGTGCCAGCAGCCCCCGTCGAGCCGAGCAGTACTTC. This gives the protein CASSPRRAEQYF.

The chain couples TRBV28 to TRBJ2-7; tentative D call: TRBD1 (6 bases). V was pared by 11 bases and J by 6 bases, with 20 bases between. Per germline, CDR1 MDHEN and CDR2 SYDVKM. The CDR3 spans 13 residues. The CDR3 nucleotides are TGTGCCGTCTACCGGCAGGGGACGGGCGAGCAGTACTTC. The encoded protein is CAVYRQGTGEQYF.

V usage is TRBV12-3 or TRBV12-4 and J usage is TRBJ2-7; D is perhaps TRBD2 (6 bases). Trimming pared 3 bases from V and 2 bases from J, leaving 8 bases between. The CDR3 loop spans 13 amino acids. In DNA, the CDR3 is TGTGCCAGCAGTTTTCGCGGGGCCTACGAGCAGTACTTC. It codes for CASSFRGAYEQYF.

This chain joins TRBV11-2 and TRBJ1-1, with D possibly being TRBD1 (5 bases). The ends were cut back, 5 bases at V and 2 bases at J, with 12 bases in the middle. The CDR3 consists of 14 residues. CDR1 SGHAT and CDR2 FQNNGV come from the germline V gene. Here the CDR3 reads CASSGRQPNTEAFF. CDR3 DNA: TGTGCCAGCAGCGGTAGACAGCCTAACACTGAAGCTTTCTTT.

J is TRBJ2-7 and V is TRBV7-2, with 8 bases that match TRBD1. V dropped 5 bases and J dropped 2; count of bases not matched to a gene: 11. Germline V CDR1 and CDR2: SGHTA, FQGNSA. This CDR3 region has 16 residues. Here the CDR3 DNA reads TGTGCCAGCAGCCCTCTAACCGGGACAGGTCCCTACGAGCAGTACTTC. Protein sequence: CASSPLTGTGPYEQYF. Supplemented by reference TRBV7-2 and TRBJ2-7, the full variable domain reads GAGVSQSPSNKVTEKGKDVELRCDPISGHTALYWYRQSLGQGLEFLIYFQGNSAPDKSGLPSDRFSAERTGGSVSTLTIQRTQQEDSAVYLCASSPLTGTGPYEQYFGPGTRLTVT.

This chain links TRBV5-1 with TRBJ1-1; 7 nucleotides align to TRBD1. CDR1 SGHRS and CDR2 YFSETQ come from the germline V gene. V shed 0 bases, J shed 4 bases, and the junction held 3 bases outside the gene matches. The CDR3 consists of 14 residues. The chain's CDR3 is CASSLVSGGTEAFF. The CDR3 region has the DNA TGCGCCAGCAGCTTGGTATCAGGGGGCACTGAAGCTTTCTTT.

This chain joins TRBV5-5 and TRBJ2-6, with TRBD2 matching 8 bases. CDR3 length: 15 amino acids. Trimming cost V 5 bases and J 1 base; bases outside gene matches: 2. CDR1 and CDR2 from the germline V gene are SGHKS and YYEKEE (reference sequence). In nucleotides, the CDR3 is TGTGCCAGCAGAGCGGGGGCGTCTGGGGCCAACGTCCTGACTTTC. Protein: CASRAGASGANVLTF.

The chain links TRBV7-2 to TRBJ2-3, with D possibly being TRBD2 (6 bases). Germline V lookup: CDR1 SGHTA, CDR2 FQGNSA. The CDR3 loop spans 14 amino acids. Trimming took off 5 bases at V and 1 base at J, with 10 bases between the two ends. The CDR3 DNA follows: TGTGCCAGCAGCCCAAGGAGGGGCACAGATACGCAGTATTTT. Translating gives CASSPRRGTDTQYF.